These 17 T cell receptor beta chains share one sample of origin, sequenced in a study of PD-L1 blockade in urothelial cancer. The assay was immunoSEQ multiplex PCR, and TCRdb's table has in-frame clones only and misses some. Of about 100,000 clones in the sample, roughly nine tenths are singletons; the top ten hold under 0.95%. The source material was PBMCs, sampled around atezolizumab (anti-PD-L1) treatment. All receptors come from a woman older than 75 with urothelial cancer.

The CDR3 DNA is TGCGCCAGCAGTGAAGAGACAGTCGGGGAGCAGTTCTTC. It is translated as CASSEETVGEQFF. The chain carries TRBV10-1 and TRBJ2-1; possibly TRBD1 for D (5 bases). V lost 3 bases to trimming and J lost 10 bases, with 13 bases between them. The CDR3 contains 13 residues. The germline gives CDR1 WNHNN, CDR2 SYGVQD (reference sequence).

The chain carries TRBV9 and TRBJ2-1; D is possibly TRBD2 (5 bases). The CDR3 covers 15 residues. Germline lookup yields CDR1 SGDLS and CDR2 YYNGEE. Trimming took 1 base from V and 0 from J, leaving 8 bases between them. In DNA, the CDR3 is TGTGCCAGCAGCGTAACGAGCGGCTCCTACAATGAGCAGTTCTTC. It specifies CASSVTSGSYNEQFF.

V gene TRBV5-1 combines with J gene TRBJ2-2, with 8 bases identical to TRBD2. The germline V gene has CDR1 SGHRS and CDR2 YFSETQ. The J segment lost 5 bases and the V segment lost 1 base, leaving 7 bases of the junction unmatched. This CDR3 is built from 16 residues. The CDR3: CASSLKAGGTTGELFF. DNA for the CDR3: TGCGCCAGCAGCTTGAAGGCGGGAGGTACGACCGGGGAGCTGTTTTTT.

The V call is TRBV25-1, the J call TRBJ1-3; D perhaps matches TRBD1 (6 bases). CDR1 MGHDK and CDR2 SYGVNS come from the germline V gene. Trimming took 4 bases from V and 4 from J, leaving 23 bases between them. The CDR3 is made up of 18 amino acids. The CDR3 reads CASSAHSGLPGAGNTIYF. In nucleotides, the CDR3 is TGTGCCAGCAGTGCACACTCTGGCCTTCCAGGGGCAGGAAACACCATATATTTT.

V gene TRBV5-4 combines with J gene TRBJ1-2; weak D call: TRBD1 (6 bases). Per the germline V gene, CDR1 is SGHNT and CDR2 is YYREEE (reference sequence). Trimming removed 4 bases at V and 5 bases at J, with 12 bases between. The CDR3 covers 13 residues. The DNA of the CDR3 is TGTGCCAGCAGCGGGGGGGGGCTTTATGGCTACACCTTC. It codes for CASSGGGLYGYTF.

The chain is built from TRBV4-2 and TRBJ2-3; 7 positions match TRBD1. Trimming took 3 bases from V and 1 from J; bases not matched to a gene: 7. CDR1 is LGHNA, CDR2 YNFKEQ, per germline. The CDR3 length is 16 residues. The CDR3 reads CASSQDDRVGTDTQYF. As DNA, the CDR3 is TGTGCCAGCAGCCAGGATGACAGGGTCGGCACAGATACGCAGTATTTT.

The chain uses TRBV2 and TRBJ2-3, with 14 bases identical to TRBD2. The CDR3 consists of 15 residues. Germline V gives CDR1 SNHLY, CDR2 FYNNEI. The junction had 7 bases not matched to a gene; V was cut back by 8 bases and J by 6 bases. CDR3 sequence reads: CASGLAGGPSDTQYF. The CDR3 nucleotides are TGTGCCAGCGGACTAGCGGGAGGACCCAGTGATACGCAGTATTTT.

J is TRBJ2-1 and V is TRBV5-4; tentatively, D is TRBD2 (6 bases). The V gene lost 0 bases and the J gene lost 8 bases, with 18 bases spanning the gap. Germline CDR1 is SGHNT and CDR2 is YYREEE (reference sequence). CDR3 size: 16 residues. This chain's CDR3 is CASSLEAGLSGDEQFF. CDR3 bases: TGTGCCAGCAGCTTGGAAGCGGGCCTCTCGGGGGATGAGCAGTTCTTC.

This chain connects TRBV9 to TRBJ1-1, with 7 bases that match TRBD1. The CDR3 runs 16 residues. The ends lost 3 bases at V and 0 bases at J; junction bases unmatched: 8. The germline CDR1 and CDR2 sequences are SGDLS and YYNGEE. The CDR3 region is CASSAHRGLLNTEAFF. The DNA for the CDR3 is TGTGCCAGCAGCGCCCACAGGGGCTTACTGAACACTGAAGCTTTCTTT.

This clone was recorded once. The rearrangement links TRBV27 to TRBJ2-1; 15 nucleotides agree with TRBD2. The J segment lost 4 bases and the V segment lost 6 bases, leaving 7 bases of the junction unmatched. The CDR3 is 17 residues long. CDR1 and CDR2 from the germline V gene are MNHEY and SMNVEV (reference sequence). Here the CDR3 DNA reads TGTGCCAGCAGGGGGACTAGCGGGAGGTTAGGGTACAATGAGCAGTTCTTC. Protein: CASRGTSGRLGYNEQFF.

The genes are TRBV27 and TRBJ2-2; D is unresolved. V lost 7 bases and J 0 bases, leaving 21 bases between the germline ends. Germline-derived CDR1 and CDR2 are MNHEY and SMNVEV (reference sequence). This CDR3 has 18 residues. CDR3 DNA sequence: TGTGCCAGCATGAGTTTGGGCAGCTCCCAACCGAACACCGGGGAGCTGTTTTTT. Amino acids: CASMSLGSSQPNTGELFF.

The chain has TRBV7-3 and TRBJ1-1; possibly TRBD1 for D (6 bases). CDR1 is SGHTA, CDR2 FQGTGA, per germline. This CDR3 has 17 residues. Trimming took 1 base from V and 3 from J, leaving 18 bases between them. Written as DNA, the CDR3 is TGTGCCAGCAGCTTAAGTTCCGGACAGCCTCAGCACACTGAAGCTTTCTTT. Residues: CASSLSSGQPQHTEAFF.

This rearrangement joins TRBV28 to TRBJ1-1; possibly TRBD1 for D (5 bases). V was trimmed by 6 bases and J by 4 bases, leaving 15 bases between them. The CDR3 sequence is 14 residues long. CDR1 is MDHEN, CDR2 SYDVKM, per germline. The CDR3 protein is CASRGGGAPTEAFF. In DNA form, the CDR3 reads TGTGCCAGCAGGGGGGGTGGGGCCCCCACTGAAGCTTTCTTT. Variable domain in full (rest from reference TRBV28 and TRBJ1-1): DVKVTQSSRYLVKRTGEKVFLECVQDMDHENMFWYRQDPGLGLRLIYFSYDVKMKEKGDIPEGYSVSREKKERFSLILESASTNQTSMYLCASRGGGAPTEAFFGQGTRLTVV.

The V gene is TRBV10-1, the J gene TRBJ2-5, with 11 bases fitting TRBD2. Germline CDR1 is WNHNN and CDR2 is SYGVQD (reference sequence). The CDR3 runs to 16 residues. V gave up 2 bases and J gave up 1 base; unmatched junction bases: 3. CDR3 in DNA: TGCGCCAGCAGTGAGAGAGGACTAGCGGGCCAAGAGACCCAGTACTTC. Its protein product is CASSERGLAGQETQYF.

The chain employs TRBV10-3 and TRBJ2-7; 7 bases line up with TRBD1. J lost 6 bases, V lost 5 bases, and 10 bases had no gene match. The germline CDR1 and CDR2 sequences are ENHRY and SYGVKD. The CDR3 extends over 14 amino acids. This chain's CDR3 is CAISNPTGPGEQYF. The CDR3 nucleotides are TGTGCCATCAGTAACCCGACAGGGCCAGGCGAGCAGTACTTC.

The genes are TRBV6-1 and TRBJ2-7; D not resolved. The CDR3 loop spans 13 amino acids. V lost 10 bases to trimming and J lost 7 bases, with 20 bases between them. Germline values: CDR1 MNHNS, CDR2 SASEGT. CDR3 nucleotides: TGTGCCACCCTGTCCCGAGCCCCTCGGGAGCAGTACTTC. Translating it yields CATLSRAPREQYF.

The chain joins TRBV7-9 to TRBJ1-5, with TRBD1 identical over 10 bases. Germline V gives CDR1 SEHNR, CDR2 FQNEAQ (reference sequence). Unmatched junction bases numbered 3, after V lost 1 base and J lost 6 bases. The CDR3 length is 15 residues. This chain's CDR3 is CASSLGQGAAQPQHF. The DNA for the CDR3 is TGTGCCAGCAGCTTAGGACAGGGGGCTGCTCAGCCCCAGCATTTT.